These T cell receptor beta chains were read from a single sample in a study of somatic mutations in cytotoxic T cells in rheumatoid arthritis. Clones were sequenced by immunoSEQ multiplex PCR, and TCRdb holds only the in-frame ones, with some missing. Here the sample spans over a thousand clones, approximately 80% being singletons. Source material: CD8+ T cells sorted from blood. The receptors were sampled from an adult with rheumatoid arthritis. The CDR3 runs from the conserved cysteine through the conserved F or W. A D gene is named only where the DNA matches it firmly. Expanded clones get a size class; other rows say once, few or many, or leave the size out.

once,TRBD2,TRBJ2-7,TRBV30,TGTGCCTGGAGGGGGACTAGCGGGAGCTACGAGCAGTACTTC,CAWRGTSGSYEQYF
.,TRBD1,TRBJ2-2,TRBV9,TGTGCCAGCAGCTTAGAAGGACAGGGGAACACCGGGGAGCTGTTTTTT,CASSLEGQGNTGELFF
few,TRBD1,TRBJ1-5,TRBV10-1,TGCGCCAGCAGTGACCTCAGGGGGGAGGATCAGCCCCAGCATTTT,CASSDLRGEDQPQHF
few,.,TRBJ1-1,TRBV5-6,TGTGCCAGCAGCTTGGGAGACACTGAAGCTTTCTTT,CASSLGDTEAFF
.,.,TRBJ1-5,TRBV6-1,TGTGCCAGCAGTTTTAACCGGGGCAATCAGCCCCAGCATTTT,CASSFNRGNQPQHF
.,.,TRBJ2-1,TRBV6-5,TGTGCCAGCAGTTACGAGGGCGCAGGGTTGGATGAGCAGTTCTTC,CASSYEGAGLDEQFF
.,TRBD2,TRBJ2-1,TRBV5-6,TGTGCCAGCAGCTTGGGGTCCTCGACTAGCCACAATGAGCAGTTCTTC,CASSLGSSTSHNEQFF
.,.,TRBJ2-3,TRBV19,TGTGCCAGTAGGGGATTCGGTCCAGATACGCAGTATTTT,CASRGFGPDTQYF
.,.,TRBJ2-2,TRBV7-9,TGTGCCAGCAGCTCCTTGAGGGCCGCCGGGGAGCTGTTTTTT,CASSSLRAAGELFF
.,TRBD2,TRBJ2-1,TRBV7-9,TGTGCCAGCAGCCCGGGACTAGCAACTAATGAGCAGTTCTTC,CASSPGLATNEQFF
.,.,TRBJ1-6,TRBV6-5,TGTGCCAGTAGTTACTCCGCAATCTCCTATAATTCACCCCTCCACTTT,CASSYSAISYNSPLHF
.,.,TRBJ2-2,TRBV11-2,TGTGCCAGCAGCCGACGGGGGAACACCGGGGAGCTGTTTTTT,CASSRRGNTGELFF
.,TRBD1,TRBJ1-4,TRBV27,TGTGCCAGCAGTCCAAACCCGACAGGGACTAATGAAAAACTGTTTTTT,CASSPNPTGTNEKLFF
once,.,TRBJ2-7,TRBV27,TGTGCCAGCTCCGACCGGGCCCCCTCCTACGAGCAGTACTTC,CASSDRAPSYEQYF
.,.,TRBJ1-2,TRBV6-4,TGTGCCCGCAGGGAAATTCGGGTTAACTATGGCTACACCTTC,CARREIRVNYGYTF
.,.,TRBJ2-7,TRBV5-6,TGTGCCAGCAGCTTGGGGGCAGGGGTCGAGCAGTACTTC,CASSLGAGVEQYF
.,.,TRBJ1-2,TRBV30,TGTGCCTGGAGTGTACTTCGGGGAAATCGGTATGGCTACACCTTC,CAWSVLRGNRYGYTF
.,.,TRBJ2-3,TRBV6-5,TGTGCCAGCAGTTACGGCCAGGGGTGGGATACGCAGTATTTT,CASSYGQGWDTQYF
.,.,TRBJ1-2,TRBV23-1,TGCGCCAGCAGTCAATCTGGGTATCTGTCAGCAGTCCATGGCTACACCTTC,CASSQSGYLSAVHGYTF
.,.,TRBJ1-1,TRBV7-6,TGTGCCAGCAGCTTAGCGGGGGGGACGGCAAACACTGAAGCTTTCTTT,CASSLAGGTANTEAFF
.,.,TRBJ2-3,TRBV6-4,TGTGCCAGCAGTGCGCGCGGCACAGATACGCAGTATTTT,CASSARGTDTQYF
.,.,TRBJ2-7,TRBV27,TGTGCCAGCAGTATCCGGACTCCGCCCTACGAGCAGTACTTC,CASSIRTPPYEQYF
.,.,TRBJ2-7,TRBV7-8,TGTGCCAGCAGCTTAGTAGCAGGGAGGACTAACGAGCAGTACTTC,CASSLVAGRTNEQYF
.,.,TRBJ2-7,TRBV6-1,TGTGCCAGCAGTGAAGGGACGGTTTACGAGCAGTACTTC,CASSEGTVYEQYF
.,.,TRBJ2-1,TRBV21-1,TGTGCCAGCAGATTGGGACAGGGATACAATGAGCAGTTCTTC,CASRLGQGYNEQFF
few,TRBD1,TRBJ1-3,TRBV30,TGTGCCTGGAGTGTCGGGACAGGGGATTACGGAAACACCATATATTTT,CAWSVGTGDYGNTIYF
few,TRBD2,TRBJ2-3,TRBV4-3,TGCGCCAGCAGCCAAGATCGGGCGAGCGGGAGAACAGATACGCAGTATTTT,CASSQDRASGRTDTQYF
large,TRBD1,TRBJ1-2,TRBV6-5,TGTGCCAGCAGTCAATCGACCGGGACAGTCTATGGCTACACCTTC,CASSQSTGTVYGYTF
.,TRBD1,TRBJ1-1,TRBV19,TGTGCCAGTAGTCCCGGGACAGCGAACACTGAAGCTTTCTTT,CASSPGTANTEAFF
large,.,TRBJ2-1,TRBV5-6,TGTGCCAGCAGCCCTGGTCCCGACGGCAATGAGCAGTTCTTC,CASSPGPDGNEQFF
.,.,TRBJ2-7,TRBV6-4,TGTGCCAGCAGTGAAACCGATGGCTACGAGCAGTACTTC,CASSETDGYEQYF
.,.,TRBJ2-1,TRBV14,TGTGCCAGCAGCGTCCTCCTAGCTAGCTCCTACAATGAGCAGTTCTTC,CASSVLLASSYNEQFF
.,TRBD2,TRBJ2-7,TRBV4-2,TGTGCCAGCAGCCAAGATCGGACTAGTCTCGAGCAGTACTTC,CASSQDRTSLEQYF
.,.,TRBJ2-2,TRBV15,TGTGCCACCGGGGATGGGGGGCCCGGGGAGCTGTTTTTT,CATGDGGPGELFF
.,.,TRBJ2-7,TRBV7-2,TGTGCCAGCAGCCTCCAGACAGCTTCTTACGAGCAGTACTTC,CASSLQTASYEQYF
.,.,TRBJ2-1,TRBV6-5,TGTGCCAGCAGTTACTCTCGAGGGAGCTCCTACAATGAGCAGTTCTTC,CASSYSRGSSYNEQFF
.,.,TRBJ1-1,TRBV7-2,TGTGCCAGCAGCCTAGTGGGGGGCGCGGGGAACACTGAAGCTTTCTTT,CASSLVGGAGNTEAFF
.,.,TRBJ2-5,TRBV7-3,TGTGCCAGCAGCTTAGCGGGGGCCGAGACCCAGTACTTC,CASSLAGAETQYF
.,.,TRBJ1-1,TRBV9,TGTGCCAGCAGCGTGGGGACAAAGAACACTGAAGCTTTCTTT,CASSVGTKNTEAFF
.,.,TRBJ2-2,TRBV14,TGTGCCAGCCCAGCCGAGGAAAGGCCTCCACACAGGACCCTAAACACCGGGGAGCTGTTTTTT,CASPAEERPPHRTLNTGELFF
.,.,TRBJ2-7,TRBV9,TGTGCCAGCAGCGTAGGAGGGCTAGTAGCAGACGAGCAGTACTTC,CASSVGGLVADEQYF
.,TRBD2,TRBJ2-7,TRBV7-9,TGTGCCAGCAGCTTGACTAGCGGGGCCTCTCCCTACGAGCAGTACTTC,CASSLTSGASPYEQYF
.,.,TRBJ2-5,TRBV11-2,TGTGCCAGCAGCTTAGGTGGGGGGGGGCTACAAGAGACCCAGTACTTC,CASSLGGGGLQETQYF
few,.,TRBJ2-5,TRBV18,TGTGCCAGCTCATCGCAAGAGACCCAGTACTTC,CASSSQETQYF
.,.,TRBJ2-1,TRBV2,TGTGCCAGCAGGGACCCTAGAGAGCAGTTCTTC,CASRDPREQFF
.,.,TRBJ1-1,TRBV5-4,TGTGCCAGCAGCCCACCGGGGGCCCCTGAAGCTTTCTTT,CASSPPGAPEAFF
.,TRBD1,TRBJ2-7,TRBV9,TGTGCCAGCAGCTTACGGACAGGGGGCTACGAGCAGTACTTC,CASSLRTGGYEQYF
.,.,TRBJ1-4,TRBV11-3,TGTGCCAGCTTCTACGCGAACAGACCCAATGAAAAACTGTTTTTT,CASFYANRPNEKLFF
.,.,TRBJ2-1,TRBV19,TGTGCCAGTAGTCCCCTAGCGAGTTCACCTTACAATGAGCAGTTCTTC,CASSPLASSPYNEQFF
few,.,TRBJ1-4,TRBV28,TGTGCCAGCAGTTTATCCGGGGGGCCGAATGAAAAACTGTTTTTT,CASSLSGGPNEKLFF
.,.,TRBJ1-3,TRBV28,TGTGCCAGCACGGGCTCTGGAAACACCATATATTTT,CASTGSGNTIYF
.,TRBD1,TRBJ2-3,TRBV10-3,TGTGCCATACTCAACCGGGACAGGGGTACAGATACGCAGTATTTT,CAILNRDRGTDTQYF
.,.,TRBJ2-2,TRBV6-6,TGTGCCAGCAGTTACTCCCCCGGCGGGGAGCTGTTTTTT,CASSYSPGGELFF